This T cell receptor beta chain was sequenced during a study of regulatory T cells in long-lasting Graves disease. Study-wide findings and caveats: The number of shared public clonotypes was higher in persistent patients (approximately 2,500) than new patients (approximately 1,000). With persistent disease, TRBV28, TRBJ1-2 and TRBJ2-5 were the favored segments. Thyroid tissue was not sampled; only peripheral blood was.

Trimming took 3 bases from V and 4 from J, leaving 6 bases between them. There are 12 residues in the CDR3. The time point was: newly diagnosed GD, antithyroid drugs for less than 3 months. The TCR library used RNA extracted from PBMCs. Through Arm-PCR of CDR3 regions and iRepertoire HTBI primers, TCR beta libraries were built. TCRdb re-analysed the multiplex PCR reads in MiXCR, keeping a single row per CDR3 protein. This sample has 350,000 to 500,000 distinct CDR3 sequences, with less than 15% found just once. This clonotype was counted a few times. Its antigen is unidentified. This sequence may be a read error, since a much larger clone differs from it by one base. The sample also formed part of further work on T cells in Graves' hyperthyroidism and ophthalmopathy.

The rearrangement uses TRBV12-3 or TRBV12-4 and TRBJ1-2; unclear D gene. The sample consisted of peripheral blood mononuclear cells (PBMCs), taken at new diagnosis, from a patient treated with antithyroid drugs. This sequence originates from a woman aged 45-60 years with Graves disease. CDR3 residues: CASSLLTYGYTF. For the CDR3, the DNA is TGTGCCAGCAGTTTGCTTACCTATGGCTACACCTTC.